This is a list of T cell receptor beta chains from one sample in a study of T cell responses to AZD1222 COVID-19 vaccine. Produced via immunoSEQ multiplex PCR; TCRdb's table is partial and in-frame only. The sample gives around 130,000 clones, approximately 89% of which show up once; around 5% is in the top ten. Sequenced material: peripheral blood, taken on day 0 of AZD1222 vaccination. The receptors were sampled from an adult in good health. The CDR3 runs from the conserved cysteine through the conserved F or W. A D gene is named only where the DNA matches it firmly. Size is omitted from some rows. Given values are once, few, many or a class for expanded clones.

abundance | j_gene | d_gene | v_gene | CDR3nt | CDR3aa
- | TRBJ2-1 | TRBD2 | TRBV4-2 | TGTGCCAGCAGCTTTAGCGGGGGGGTGTACAATGAGCAGTTCTTC | CASSFSGGVYNEQFF
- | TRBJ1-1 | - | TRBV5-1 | TGCGCCAGCAGCTTGAACCAGGGCCAAGGCACTGAAGCTTTCTTT | CASSLNQGQGTEAFF
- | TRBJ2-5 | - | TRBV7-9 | TGTGCCAGCAGCCCCAACGTTGCTGAGACCCAGTACTTC | CASSPNVAETQYF
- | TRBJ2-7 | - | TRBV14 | TGTGCCAGCAGCCAAGATTTCTTGCGCGAGCAGTACTTC | CASSQDFLREQYF
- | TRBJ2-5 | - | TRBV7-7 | TGTGCTAGCAGCTTAACGGGGGTAGTAGAGACCCAGTACTTC | CASSLTGVVETQYF
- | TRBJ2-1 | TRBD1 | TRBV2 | TGTGCCAGCAGTGCTCCCGGGACAGGGAACAATGAGCAGTTCTTC | CASSAPGTGNNEQFF
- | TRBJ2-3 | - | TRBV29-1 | TGCAGTGTAATCCCGTCCACAGATACGCAGTATTTT | CSVIPSTDTQYF
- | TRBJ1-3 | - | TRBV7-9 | TGTGCCAGCAGCCCAGGGCGACCTGCACAGGGCTCTGGAAACACCATATATTTT | CASSPGRPAQGSGNTIYF
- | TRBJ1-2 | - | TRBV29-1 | TGCAGCGTCTCTAGGGGGGGGCGCGTGGGCTACACCTTC | CSVSRGGRVGYTF
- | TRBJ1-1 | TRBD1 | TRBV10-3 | TGTGCCATCGGGGACAGCATGAACACTGAAGCTTTCTTT | CAIGDSMNTEAFF
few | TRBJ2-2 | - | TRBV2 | TGTGCCAGCAGTGGGGCCCCCATGGCCGGGGAGCTGTTTTTT | CASSGAPMAGELFF
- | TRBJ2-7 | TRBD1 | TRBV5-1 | TGCGCCAGCAGCCGTTTGGGACAGGGCACCCACGAGCAGTACTTC | CASSRLGQGTHEQYF
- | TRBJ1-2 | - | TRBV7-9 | TGTGCCAGCAGCTTCGACAGCTATGGCTACACCTTC | CASSFDSYGYTF
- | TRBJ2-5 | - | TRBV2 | TGTGCCAGCAGTACCCCCCCGACAGGAATACAAGAGACCCAGTACTTC | CASSTPPTGIQETQYF
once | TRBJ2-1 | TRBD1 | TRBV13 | TGTGCCAGCAGCATAATTCTGACAGGGAATGAGCAGTTCTTC | CASSIILTGNEQFF
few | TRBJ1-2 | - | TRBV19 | TGTGCCAGTAGACAGGGCTCAGACTATGGCTACACCTTC | CASRQGSDYGYTF
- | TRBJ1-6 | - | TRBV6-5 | TGTGCCAGCAGTTACCGACGGAATTCACCCCTCCACTTT | CASSYRRNSPLHF
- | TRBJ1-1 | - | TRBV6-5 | TGTGCCAGCCGAATTGAGAACACTGAAGCTTTCTTT | CASRIENTEAFF
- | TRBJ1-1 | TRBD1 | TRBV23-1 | TGCGCCAGCAGTTGGAGGGGGCGGAGGTACACTGAAGCTTTCTTT | CASSWRGRRYTEAFF
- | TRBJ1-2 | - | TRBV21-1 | TGTGCCAGCAGCTCAAGGCCGGACAGGGCCGGCTACACCTTC | CASSSRPDRAGYTF
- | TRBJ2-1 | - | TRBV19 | TGTGCCAGTAGTATTTCGGACATCAGGGATGAGCAGTTCTTC | CASSISDIRDEQFF
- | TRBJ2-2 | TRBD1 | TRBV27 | TGTGCCAGCAGTCCAAGGACAGGTCCCGGGGAGCTGTTTTTT | CASSPRTGPGELFF
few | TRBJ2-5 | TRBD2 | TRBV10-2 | TGCGCCAGCGTCGGCGGGAGGGGAGAGACCCAGTACTTC | CASVGGRGETQYF
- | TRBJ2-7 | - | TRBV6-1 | TGTGCCAGCAGTGAAGGGGCAGGGGAAACCTACGAGCAGTACTTC | CASSEGAGETYEQYF
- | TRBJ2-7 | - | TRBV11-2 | TGTGCCAGCAGCTTAGCCGCGGGCTCCTACGAGCAGTACTTC | CASSLAAGSYEQYF
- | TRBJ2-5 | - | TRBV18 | TGTGCCAGCTCCCTCGTAGGACAAGAGACCCAGTACTTC | CASSLVGQETQYF
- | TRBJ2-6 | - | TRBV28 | TGTGCCAGTAAGAACCCTGGGGCCAACGTCCTGACTTTC | CASKNPGANVLTF
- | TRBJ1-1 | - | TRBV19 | TGTGCCAGTGGCGTGACAGTGAACACTGAAGCTTTCTTT | CASGVTVNTEAFF
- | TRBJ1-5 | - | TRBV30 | TGTGCCTGGAGTGTACAGAGCAATCAGCCCCAGCATTTT | CAWSVQSNQPQHF
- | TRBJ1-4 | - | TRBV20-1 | TGCAGTGCTAGTGAGGGGGGGCACTATGAAAAACTGTTTTTT | CSASEGGHYEKLFF
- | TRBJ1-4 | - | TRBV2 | TGTGCCAGCAGTGTGGGCAGGAAGGGTGAAAAACTGTTTTTT | CASSVGRKGEKLFF
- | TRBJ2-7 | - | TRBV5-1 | TGCGCCAGCAGCGAATCCCAGCTCTACGAGCAGTACTTC | CASSESQLYEQYF
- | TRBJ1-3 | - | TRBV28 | TGTGCCAGCAGTTTATCCCCCTATGCAGCTGGAAACACCATATATTTT | CASSLSPYAAGNTIYF
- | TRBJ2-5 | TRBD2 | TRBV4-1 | TGCGCCAGCAGCCAAGATTGGGGGACTACAAAACAAGAGACCCAGTACTTC | CASSQDWGTTKQETQYF
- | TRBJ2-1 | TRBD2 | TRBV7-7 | TGTGCTAGCAGCTTAGGGACTAGCGGGCCCGCGATCGAGTTCTCCTACAATGAGCAGTTCTTC | CASSLGTSGPAIEFSYNEQFF
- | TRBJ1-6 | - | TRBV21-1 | TGTGCCAGCAGCAAAGGGACAGCCTATAATTCACCCCTCCACTTT | CASSKGTAYNSPLHF
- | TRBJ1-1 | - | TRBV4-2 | TGTGCCAGCAGCCGACCTCGACACATGAACACTGAAGCTTTCTTT | CASSRPRHMNTEAFF
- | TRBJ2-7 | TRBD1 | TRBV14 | TGTGCCAGCACCAATTTTCCGGGACAGGGGGCTATCGAGCAGTACTTC | CASTNFPGQGAIEQYF